This T cell receptor (beta chain) is from a study of blood T cell repertoires in COVID-19. Across the study: PBMCs, B-cell-depleted T cells, or T cells were the source of the cDNA or gDNA that made up the material.

The V end lost 4 bases, the J end lost 0 bases, and 13 bases lay between the germline ends. Per germline, CDR1 LNHDA and CDR2 SQIVND (reference sequence). The CDR3 has 16 amino acids. Authors' processing steps: Researchers report that nucleated cell counts were estimated from reference gene primer amplification. Here immunoSEQ multiplex PCR was the method, and the copy in TCRdb shows in-frame clones only, minus some. For V, J and clone size, that table is used; D and trimming come from the DNA. The repertoire consists of more than 65,000 clones, with about nine tenths occurring once and the leading ten covering around 5.8%.

The rearrangement links TRBV19 to TRBJ1-3; D is possibly TRBD1 (6 bases). The sample comprised peripheral blood. The TCR comes from a woman aged 45-60 years with acute or convalescent COVID-19. CDR3 loop: CASSTYRVSSGNTIYF. As DNA, the CDR3 is TGTGCCAGTAGTACCTACAGGGTCAGCTCTGGAAACACCATATATTTT.